This is a list of T cell receptor beta chains from one sample in a study of T cells expressing NK-cell markers. From the 5' RACE reads, TCRdb lists one entry per CDR3 protein and no DNA. Its table records around 470,000 distinct CDR3 sequences. Sequencing was performed on blood T cells: a sorted CD56 or NKG2C T cell subset, CD4+ or CD8+ T cells, or bulk PBMC T cells (not recorded which). Every receptor here comes from a woman aged 45-60 years in good health. CDR3s include the opening cysteine and the closing phenylalanine or tryptophan.

CDR3aa: CASSLAPGGFNSPLHF
v_gene: TRBV7-8
j_gene: TRBJ1-6

CDR3aa: CSVVIRSTEAFF
v_gene: TRBV29-1
j_gene: TRBJ1-1

CDR3aa: CSAVGLSNEQFF
v_gene: TRBV20-1
j_gene: TRBJ2-1

CDR3aa: CASKGGQGTNQPQHF
v_gene: TRBV6-5
j_gene: TRBJ1-5

CDR3aa: CASTTEFGGKETQYF
v_gene: TRBV12-3/TRBV12-4
j_gene: TRBJ2-5

CDR3aa: CASSSSGTSNEKLFF
v_gene: TRBV5-1
j_gene: TRBJ1-4

CDR3aa: CSARDAISFKETQYF
v_gene: TRBV20-1
j_gene: TRBJ2-5

CDR3aa: CASSLLASEQFF
v_gene: TRBV3-1
j_gene: TRBJ2-1

CDR3aa: CAWSRDRGPNEKLFF
v_gene: TRBV30
j_gene: TRBJ1-4

CDR3aa: CASSQEELESADTQYF
v_gene: TRBV4-1
j_gene: TRBJ2-3

CDR3aa: CASSSDTFSYEQYF
v_gene: TRBV7-6
j_gene: TRBJ2-7

CDR3aa: CASSPLGARNEQFF
v_gene: TRBV27
j_gene: TRBJ2-1

CDR3aa: CASSFSLASGNTGELFF
v_gene: TRBV7-3
j_gene: TRBJ2-2

CDR3aa: CASSQGTLGPGRQYF
v_gene: TRBV4-1
j_gene: TRBJ2-7

CDR3aa: CSVPLKETQYF
v_gene: TRBV29-1
j_gene: TRBJ2-5

CDR3aa: CASSAGTGRETQYF
v_gene: TRBV27
j_gene: TRBJ2-5

CDR3aa: CATSRDSGARGDTQYF
v_gene: TRBV15
j_gene: TRBJ2-3

CDR3aa: CASSELNEKLFF
v_gene: TRBV6-5
j_gene: TRBJ1-4

CDR3aa: CASSLRVGSEETQYF
v_gene: TRBV7-9
j_gene: TRBJ2-5

CDR3aa: CASSLEAQGLNGRSETQYF
v_gene: TRBV7-6
j_gene: TRBJ2-5

CDR3aa: CASSLIAMNTEAFF
v_gene: TRBV11-2
j_gene: TRBJ1-1

CDR3aa: CASSLAVAGGFDEQFF
v_gene: TRBV5-1
j_gene: TRBJ2-1

CDR3aa: CASSRGGLPTGELFF
v_gene: TRBV3-1
j_gene: TRBJ2-2

CDR3aa: CASSSGLSYNEQFF
v_gene: TRBV5-1
j_gene: TRBJ2-1

CDR3aa: CASSQVPGTPGSYEQYF
v_gene: TRBV4-1
j_gene: TRBJ2-7

CDR3aa: CASSLFGGNGYTF
v_gene: TRBV5-1
j_gene: TRBJ1-2

CDR3aa: CASSPEGVGEAFF
v_gene: TRBV5-1
j_gene: TRBJ1-1

CDR3aa: CSARDSWREVSSSYNEQFF
v_gene: TRBV20-1
j_gene: TRBJ2-1

CDR3aa: CASSRLAEQGQYF
v_gene: TRBV3-1
j_gene: TRBJ2-5

CDR3aa: CASSPGQGYSGANVLTF
v_gene: TRBV27
j_gene: TRBJ2-6

CDR3aa: CASSLAGLAGGVGETQYF
v_gene: TRBV5-1
j_gene: TRBJ2-5

CDR3aa: CAISGRGSGDTEAFF
v_gene: TRBV10-3
j_gene: TRBJ1-1

CDR3aa: CASSLKARTGGAANTGELFF
v_gene: TRBV7-3
j_gene: TRBJ2-2

CDR3aa: CASSAGQMGTEAFF
v_gene: TRBV9
j_gene: TRBJ1-1

CDR3aa: CASSVGAGTVNSPLHF
v_gene: TRBV9
j_gene: TRBJ1-6

CDR3aa: CSVDSWLAGSGDTQYF
v_gene: TRBV29-1
j_gene: TRBJ2-3

CDR3aa: CASSWDRRGAFF
v_gene: TRBV12-3/TRBV12-4
j_gene: TRBJ1-1

CDR3aa: CASSTGDLQKDTQYF
v_gene: TRBV6-1
j_gene: TRBJ2-3

CDR3aa: CSARAMGLKQYF
v_gene: TRBV20-1
j_gene: TRBJ2-7

CDR3aa: CASSQGWAGVYTDTQYF
v_gene: TRBV3-1
j_gene: TRBJ2-3

CDR3aa: CACYNGNEQFF
v_gene: TRBV30
j_gene: TRBJ2-1

CDR3aa: CATRGTGTQQFF
v_gene: TRBV24-1
j_gene: TRBJ2-1

CDR3aa: CASSLGGSGNHNEQFF
v_gene: TRBV7-3
j_gene: TRBJ2-1

CDR3aa: CASSARFRGSQIEAFF
v_gene: TRBV12-3/TRBV12-4
j_gene: TRBJ1-1

CDR3aa: CASSYPQGTTEKLFF
v_gene: TRBV28
j_gene: TRBJ1-4

CDR3aa: CASSQDRKRTDTQYF
v_gene: TRBV12-3/TRBV12-4
j_gene: TRBJ2-3

CDR3aa: CAISDLWGGSTDTQYF
v_gene: TRBV10-3
j_gene: TRBJ2-3

CDR3aa: CASSLAEVAQSETQYF
v_gene: TRBV5-1
j_gene: TRBJ2-5

CDR3aa: CASSVVSGAGSPLHF
v_gene: TRBV9
j_gene: TRBJ1-6

CDR3aa: CASSSTSGRIGGELFF
v_gene: TRBV5-1
j_gene: TRBJ2-2

CDR3aa: CASSSTEEMGQFF
v_gene: TRBV7-8
j_gene: TRBJ2-1

CDR3aa: CASSRYGGGIKLQYF
v_gene: TRBV5-4
j_gene: TRBJ2-7